The 9 T cell receptor beta chains in this list originate from one sample, sequenced in a study of blood T cells in healthy people across ages. A sample-barcoded 5' primer and a J-beta primer mix were used in a second PCR of roughly 7 to 11 cycles. Each CDR3 protein is one row after TCRdb ran MiXCR on the 5' RACE reads. The data contain about 780,000 distinct CDR3 sequences, around 68% of them singletons. The source material was blood. The source of these receptors is a man aged 30 to 39 in good health.

This clonotype was counted only a few times. V gene TRBV9 combines with J gene TRBJ1-5; weak D call: TRBD1 (5 bases). Germline V gene sequence: CDR1 SGDLS, CDR2 YYNGEE. V was trimmed by 3 bases and J by 6 bases, leaving 13 bases between them. This CDR3 comprises 14 residues. The CDR3 nucleotides are TGTGCCAGCAGCGCCACAGGTACGGGTCAGCCCCAGCATTTT. This sequence encodes CASSATGTGQPQHF.

The gene calls are TRBV29-1 and TRBJ2-5; D not certain. Germline lookup yields CDR1 SQVTM and CDR2 ANQGSEA. V lost 6 bases to trimming and J lost 3 bases, with 14 bases between them. The CDR3 is 13 residues long. The CDR3 protein is CSVVITSEETQYF. DNA for the CDR3: TGCAGCGTGGTGATAACCAGTGAAGAGACCCAGTACTTC. Drawing the rest from reference TRBV29-1 and TRBJ2-5, the complete variable domain is SAVISQKPSRDICQRGTSLTIQCQVDSQVTMMFWYRQQPGQSLTLIATANQGSEATYESGFVIDKFPISRPNLTFSTLTVSNMSPEDSSIYLCSVVITSEETQYFGPGTRLLVL.

The chain is built from TRBV4-3 and TRBJ2-1; no clear D. Germline V lookup: CDR1 LGHNA, CDR2 YSLEER. The CDR3 loop spans 14 amino acids. The ends were cut back, 0 bases at V and 5 bases at J, with 8 bases in the middle. The CDR3 DNA follows: TGCGCCAGCAGCCAAGATTTGGGGAACAATGAGCAGTTCTTC. Protein product: CASSQDLGNNEQFF.

This chain connects TRBV29-1 to TRBJ2-1; the match to TRBD2 covers 7 bases. CDR1 and CDR2 from the germline V gene are SQVTM and ANQGSEA. This CDR3 region has 16 residues. V dropped 8 bases and J dropped 5; count of bases not matched to a gene: 18. The CDR3 DNA sequence: TGCAGCTTCCTGGCCCCCGGGGAGGGATCCCACAATGAGCAGTTCTTC. This codes for CSFLAPGEGSHNEQFF.

The chain joins TRBV6-2 or TRBV6-3 to TRBJ2-1; 7 positions agree with TRBD2. The CDR3 length is 18 residues. The trim removed 2 bases at V and 4 bases at J, leaving 14 bases unmatched. Germline CDR1 and CDR2: MNHEY and SVGEGT. CDR3 sequence (DNA): TGTGCCAGCAGTTACCCACTCGCGTTCAGCGGGGTATACAATGAGCAGTTCTTC. Translated: CASSYPLAFSGVYNEQFF.

This clonotype was counted between two and nine times. The chain employs TRBV11-2 and TRBJ2-1; TRBD2 might be the D (6 bases). V lost 1 base and J lost 10, with 11 bases in between. In germline, CDR1 is SGHAT, CDR2 FQNNGV. This CDR3 has 13 amino acids. The CDR3 DNA reads TGTGCCAGCAGCTTAGGACTAGAGGGCGAGCAGTTCTTC. Translation gives CASSLGLEGEQFF.

The sample holds a few counts of this clonotype. The chain links TRBV28 to TRBJ2-7; a weak D match, TRBD2 (5 bases). The CDR3 extends over 15 amino acids. Germline loops: CDR1 MDHEN, CDR2 SYDVKM. V was trimmed by 5 bases and J by 0 bases, leaving 14 bases between them. As DNA, the CDR3 is TGTGCCAGCAGTCCCCCAGGAGGAACCTCCTACGAGCAGTACTTC. It yields the protein CASSPPGGTSYEQYF. Looking up the rest from reference TRBV28 and TRBJ2-7 gives the full variable domain: DVKVTQSSRYLVKRTGEKVFLECVQDMDHENMFWYRQDPGLGLRLIYFSYDVKMKEKGDIPEGYSVSREKKERFSLILESASTNQTSMYLCASSPPGGTSYEQYFGPGTRLTVT.

This clonotype appeared a few times. The J gene is TRBJ2-4, the V gene TRBV4-3; D is ambiguous. V lost 0 bases, J lost 0 bases, and 3 bases lay in between. Per germline, CDR1 LGHNA and CDR2 YSLEER. CDR3 size: 14 residues. The CDR3 DNA reads as TGCGCCAGCAGCCAAGAACTAGCCAAAAACATTCAGTACTTC. Translation: CASSQELAKNIQYF.

The V and J genes are TRBV24-1 and TRBJ2-7; TRBD1 is a possible D gene (6 bases). Trimming cost V 5 bases and J 4 bases, with 17 bases left between them. Germline V CDR1 and CDR2: KGHDR, SFDVKD. The CDR3 spans 15 residues. The CDR3 sequence: CATSGYRAIEYEQYF. DNA of the CDR3: TGTGCCACCAGTGGTTACAGGGCGATCGAGTACGAGCAGTACTTC.